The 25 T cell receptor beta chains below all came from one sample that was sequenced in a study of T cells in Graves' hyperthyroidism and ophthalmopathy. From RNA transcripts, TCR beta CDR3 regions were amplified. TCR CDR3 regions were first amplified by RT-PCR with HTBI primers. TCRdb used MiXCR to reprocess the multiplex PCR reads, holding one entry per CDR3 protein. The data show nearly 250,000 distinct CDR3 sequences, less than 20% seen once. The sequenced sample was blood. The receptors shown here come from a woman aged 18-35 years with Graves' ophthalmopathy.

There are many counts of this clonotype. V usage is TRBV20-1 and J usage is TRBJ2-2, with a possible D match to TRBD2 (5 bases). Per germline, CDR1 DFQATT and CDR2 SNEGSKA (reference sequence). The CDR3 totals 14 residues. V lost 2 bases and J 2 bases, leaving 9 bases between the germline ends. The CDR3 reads CSARPTKNTGELFF. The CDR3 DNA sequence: TGCAGTGCTAGACCGACTAAAAACACCGGGGAGCTGTTTTTT.

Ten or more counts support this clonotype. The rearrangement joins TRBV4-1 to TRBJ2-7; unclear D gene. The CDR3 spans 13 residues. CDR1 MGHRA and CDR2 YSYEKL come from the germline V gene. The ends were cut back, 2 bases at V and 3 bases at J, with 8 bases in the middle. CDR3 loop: CASSQIASYEQYF. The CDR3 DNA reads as TGCGCCAGCAGCCAAATCGCCAGCTACGAGCAGTACTTC.

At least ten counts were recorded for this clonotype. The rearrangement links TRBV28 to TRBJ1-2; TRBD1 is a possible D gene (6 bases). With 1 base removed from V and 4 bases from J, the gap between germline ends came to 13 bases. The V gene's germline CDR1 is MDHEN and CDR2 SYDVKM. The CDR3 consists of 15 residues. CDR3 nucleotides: TGTGCCAGCAGTTTATCCCTCCAGGGGATCTATGGCTACACCTTC. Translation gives CASSLSLQGIYGYTF.

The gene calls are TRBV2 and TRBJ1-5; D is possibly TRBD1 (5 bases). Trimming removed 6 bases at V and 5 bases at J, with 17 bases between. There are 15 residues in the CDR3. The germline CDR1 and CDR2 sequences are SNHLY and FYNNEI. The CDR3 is CASRVGQGNHQPQHF. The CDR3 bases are TGTGCCAGCAGGGTCGGGCAGGGCAACCATCAGCCCCAGCATTTT.

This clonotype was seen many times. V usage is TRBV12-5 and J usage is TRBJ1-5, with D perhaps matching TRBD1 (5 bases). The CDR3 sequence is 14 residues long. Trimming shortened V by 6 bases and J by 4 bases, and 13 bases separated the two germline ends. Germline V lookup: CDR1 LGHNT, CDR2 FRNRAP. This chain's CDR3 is CASGPPGVNQPQHF. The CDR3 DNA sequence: TGTGCTAGTGGCCCTCCGGGGGTAAATCAGCCCCAGCATTTT. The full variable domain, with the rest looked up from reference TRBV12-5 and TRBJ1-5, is DARVTQTPRHKVTEMGQEVTMRCQPILGHNTVFWYRQTMMQGLELLAYFRNRAPLDDSGMPKDRFSAEMPDATLATLKIQPSEPRDSAVYFCASGPPGVNQPQHFGDGTRLSIL.

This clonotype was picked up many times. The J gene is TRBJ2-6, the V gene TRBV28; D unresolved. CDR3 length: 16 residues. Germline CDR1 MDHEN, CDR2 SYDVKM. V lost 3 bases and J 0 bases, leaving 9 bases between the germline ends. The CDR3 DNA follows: TGTGCCAGCAGTTTCCGACTCAACTCTGGGGCCAACGTCCTGACTTTC. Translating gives CASSFRLNSGANVLTF. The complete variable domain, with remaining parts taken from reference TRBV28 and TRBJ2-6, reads DVKVTQSSRYLVKRTGEKVFLECVQDMDHENMFWYRQDPGLGLRLIYFSYDVKMKEKGDIPEGYSVSREKKERFSLILESASTNQTSMYLCASSFRLNSGANVLTFGAGSRLTVL.

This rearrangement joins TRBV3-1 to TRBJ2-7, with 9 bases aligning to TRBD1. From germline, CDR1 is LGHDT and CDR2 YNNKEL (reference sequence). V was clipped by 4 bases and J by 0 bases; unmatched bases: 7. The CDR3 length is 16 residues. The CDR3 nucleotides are TGTGCCAGCAGCCCGACCGGGACAGGGTACTCCTACGAGCAGTACTTC. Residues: CASSPTGTGYSYEQYF.

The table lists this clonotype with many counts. This CDR3 reads CASSWNDGGGYNEQFF. DNA for the CDR3: TGTGCCAGCAGTTGGAACGACGGGGGGGGCTACAATGAGCAGTTCTTC. The V call is TRBV27, the J call TRBJ2-1; 8 bases line up with TRBD2. Germline assignment: CDR1 MNHEY and CDR2 SMNVEV (reference sequence). This CDR3 is built from 16 residues. The ends lost 4 bases at V and 3 bases at J; junction bases unmatched: 8.

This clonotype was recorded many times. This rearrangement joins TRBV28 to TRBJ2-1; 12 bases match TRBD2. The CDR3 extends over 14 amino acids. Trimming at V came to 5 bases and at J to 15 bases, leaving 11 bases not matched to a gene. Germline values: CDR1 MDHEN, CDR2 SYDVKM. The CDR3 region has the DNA TGTGCCAGCAGTCTACGACTAGCGGGAGACGCGCTGTTCTTC. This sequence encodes CASSLRLAGDALFF.

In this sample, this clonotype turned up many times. CDR3 loop: CASSPLGAADYNSPLHF. CDR3 in DNA: TGTGCCAGCAGCCCCTTGGGAGCAGCCGATTATAATTCACCCCTCCACTTT. The chain recombines TRBV7-9 with TRBJ1-6; D ambiguous. Trimming took off 5 bases at V and 4 bases at J, with 18 bases between the two ends. The length of the CDR3 is 17 residues. Germline values: CDR1 SEHNR, CDR2 FQNEAQ (reference sequence).

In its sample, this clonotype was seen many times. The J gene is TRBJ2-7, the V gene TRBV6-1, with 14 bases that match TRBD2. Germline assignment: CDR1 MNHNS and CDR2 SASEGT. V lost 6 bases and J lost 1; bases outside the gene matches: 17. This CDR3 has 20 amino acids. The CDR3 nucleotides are TGTGCCAGCAGATGGTCGGGACTAGCGGGAGTTCGGAACAGTTCCTACGAGCAGTACTTC. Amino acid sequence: CASRWSGLAGVRNSSYEQYF.

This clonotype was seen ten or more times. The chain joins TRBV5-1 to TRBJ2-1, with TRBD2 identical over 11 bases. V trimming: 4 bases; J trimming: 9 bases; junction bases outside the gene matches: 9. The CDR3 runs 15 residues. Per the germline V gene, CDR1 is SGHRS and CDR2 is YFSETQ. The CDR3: CASSQTSGGFVEQFF. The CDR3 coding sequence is TGCGCCAGCAGCCAAACTAGCGGGGGATTTGTTGAGCAGTTCTTC. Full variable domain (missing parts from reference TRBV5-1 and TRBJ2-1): KAGVTQTPRYLIKTRGQQVTLSCSPISGHRSVSWYQQTPGQGLQFLFEYFSETQRNKGNFPGRFSGRQFSNSRSEMNVSTLELGDSALYLCASSQTSGGFVEQFFGPGTRLTVL.

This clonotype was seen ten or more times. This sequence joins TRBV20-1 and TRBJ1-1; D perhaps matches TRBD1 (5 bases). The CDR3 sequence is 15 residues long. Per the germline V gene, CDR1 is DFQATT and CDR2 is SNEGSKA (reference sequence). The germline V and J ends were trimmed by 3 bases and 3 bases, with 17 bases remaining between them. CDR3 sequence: CSASLPGRRYTEAFF. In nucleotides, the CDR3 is TGCAGTGCTAGCCTCCCGGGACGGAGGTACACTGAAGCTTTCTTT.

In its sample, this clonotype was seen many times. CDR3 region: CASSSRGNTEAFF. CDR3 nucleotides: TGTGCCAGCAGCTCCCGTGGGAACACTGAAGCTTTCTTT. V and J are TRBV3-1 and TRBJ1-1; D remains ambiguous. The CDR3 runs 13 residues. Germline V gene lookup returns CDR1 LGHDT and CDR2 YNNKEL (reference sequence). Between the trimmed V and J ends, which lost 5 bases and 1 base, there was a span of 8 bases.

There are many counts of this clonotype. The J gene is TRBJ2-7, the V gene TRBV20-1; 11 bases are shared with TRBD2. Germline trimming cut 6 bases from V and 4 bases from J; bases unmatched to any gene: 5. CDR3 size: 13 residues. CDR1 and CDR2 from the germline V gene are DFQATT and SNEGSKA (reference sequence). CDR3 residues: CSALGLAGYEQYF. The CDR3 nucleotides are TGCAGTGCACTTGGACTAGCGGGTTACGAGCAGTACTTC.

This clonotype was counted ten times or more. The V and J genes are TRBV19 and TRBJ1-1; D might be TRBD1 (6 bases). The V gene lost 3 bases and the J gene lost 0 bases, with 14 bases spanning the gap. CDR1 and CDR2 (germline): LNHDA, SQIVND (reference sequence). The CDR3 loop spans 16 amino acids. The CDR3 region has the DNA TGTGCCAGTAGTATCGGGACGACAGGCTTGAACACTGAAGCTTTCTTT. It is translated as CASSIGTTGLNTEAFF.

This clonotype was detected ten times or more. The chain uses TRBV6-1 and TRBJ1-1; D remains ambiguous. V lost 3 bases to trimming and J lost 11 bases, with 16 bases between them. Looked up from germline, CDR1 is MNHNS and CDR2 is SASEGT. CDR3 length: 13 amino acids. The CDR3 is CASSDVDASLAFF. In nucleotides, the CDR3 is TGTGCCAGCAGTGATGTGGACGCCTCTCTGGCTTTCTTT.

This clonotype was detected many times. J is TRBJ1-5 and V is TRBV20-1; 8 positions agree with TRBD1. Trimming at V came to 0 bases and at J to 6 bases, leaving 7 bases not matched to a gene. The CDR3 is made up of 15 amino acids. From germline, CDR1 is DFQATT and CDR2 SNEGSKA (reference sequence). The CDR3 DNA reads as TGCAGTGCTAGAGATAGACAGGGGAAGGGTCAGCCCCAGCATTTT. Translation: CSARDRQGKGQPQHF.

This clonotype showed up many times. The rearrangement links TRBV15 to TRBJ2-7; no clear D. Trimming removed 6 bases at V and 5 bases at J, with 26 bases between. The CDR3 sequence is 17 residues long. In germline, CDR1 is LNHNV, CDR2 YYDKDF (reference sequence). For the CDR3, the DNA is TGTGCCACCAGTAGGACCCAGGTATCCCTCTTTGGCCACGAGCAGTACTTC. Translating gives CATSRTQVSLFGHEQYF.

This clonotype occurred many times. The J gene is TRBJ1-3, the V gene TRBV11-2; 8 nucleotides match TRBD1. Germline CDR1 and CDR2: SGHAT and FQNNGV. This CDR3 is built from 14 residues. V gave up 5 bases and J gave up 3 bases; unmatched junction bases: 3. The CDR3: CASSRDRLGNTIYF. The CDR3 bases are TGTGCCAGCAGCCGGGACAGGCTTGGAAACACCATATATTTT. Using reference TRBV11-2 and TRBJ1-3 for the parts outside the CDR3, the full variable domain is EAGVAQSPRYKIIEKRQSVAFWCNPISGHATLYWYQQILGQGPKLLIQFQNNGVVDDSQLPKDRFSAERLKGVDSTLKIQPAKLEDSAVYLCASSRDRLGNTIYFGEGSWLTVV.

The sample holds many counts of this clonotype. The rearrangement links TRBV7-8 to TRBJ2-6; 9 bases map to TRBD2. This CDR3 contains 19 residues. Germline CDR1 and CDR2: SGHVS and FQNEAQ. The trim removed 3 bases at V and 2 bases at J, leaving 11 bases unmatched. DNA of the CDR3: TGTGCCAGCAGCTTCCCAGAGGGCGGGGGGGCAGCTGGGGCCAACGTCCTGACTTTC. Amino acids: CASSFPEGGGAAGANVLTF.

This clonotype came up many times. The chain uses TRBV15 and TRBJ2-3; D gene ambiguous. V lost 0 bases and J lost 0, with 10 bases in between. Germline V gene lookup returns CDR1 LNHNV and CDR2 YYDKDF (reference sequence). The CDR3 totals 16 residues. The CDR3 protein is CATSRDQWGSTDTQYF. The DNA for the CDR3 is TGTGCCACCAGCAGAGATCAGTGGGGTAGCACAGATACGCAGTATTTT.

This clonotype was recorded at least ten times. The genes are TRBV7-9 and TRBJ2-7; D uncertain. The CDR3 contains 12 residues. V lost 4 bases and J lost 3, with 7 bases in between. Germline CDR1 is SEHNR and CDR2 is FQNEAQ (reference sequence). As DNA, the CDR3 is TGTGCCAGCAGCTCTCCGATCTACGAGCAGTACTTC. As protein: CASSSPIYEQYF.

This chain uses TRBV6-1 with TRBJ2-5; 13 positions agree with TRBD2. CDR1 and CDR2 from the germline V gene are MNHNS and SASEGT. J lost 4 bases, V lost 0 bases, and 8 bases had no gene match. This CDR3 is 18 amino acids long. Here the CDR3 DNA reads TGTGCCAGCAGTGAAGCACCACCGGGACTAGCGGGAACAGAGACCCAGTACTTC. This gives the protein CASSEAPPGLAGTETQYF.

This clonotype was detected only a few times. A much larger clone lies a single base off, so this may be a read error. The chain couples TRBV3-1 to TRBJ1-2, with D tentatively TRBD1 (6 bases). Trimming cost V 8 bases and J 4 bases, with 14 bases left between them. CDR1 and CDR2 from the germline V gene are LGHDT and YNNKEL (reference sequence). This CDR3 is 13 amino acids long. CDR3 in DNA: TGTGCCAGCTCAGGGGAGCCAGTCTATGGCTACACCTTC. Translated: CASSGEPVYGYTF.